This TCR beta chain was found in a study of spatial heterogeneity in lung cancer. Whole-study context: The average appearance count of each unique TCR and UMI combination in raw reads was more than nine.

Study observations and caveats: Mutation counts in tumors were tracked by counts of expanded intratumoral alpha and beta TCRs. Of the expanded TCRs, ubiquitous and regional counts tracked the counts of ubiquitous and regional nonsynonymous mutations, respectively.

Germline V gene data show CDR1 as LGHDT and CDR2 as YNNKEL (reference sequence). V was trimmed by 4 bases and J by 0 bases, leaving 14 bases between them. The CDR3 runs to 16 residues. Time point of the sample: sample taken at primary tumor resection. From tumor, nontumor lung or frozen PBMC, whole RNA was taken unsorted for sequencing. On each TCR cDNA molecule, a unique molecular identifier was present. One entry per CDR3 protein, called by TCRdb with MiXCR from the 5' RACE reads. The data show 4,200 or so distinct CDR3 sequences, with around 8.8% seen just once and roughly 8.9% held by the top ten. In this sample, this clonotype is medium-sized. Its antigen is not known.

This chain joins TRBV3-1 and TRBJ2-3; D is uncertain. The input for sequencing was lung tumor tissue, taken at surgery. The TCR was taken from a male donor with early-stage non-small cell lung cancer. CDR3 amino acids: CASSRRRAQSTDTQYF. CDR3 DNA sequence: TGTGCCAGCAGCCGGCGAAGGGCGCAGAGCACAGATACGCAGTATTTT.